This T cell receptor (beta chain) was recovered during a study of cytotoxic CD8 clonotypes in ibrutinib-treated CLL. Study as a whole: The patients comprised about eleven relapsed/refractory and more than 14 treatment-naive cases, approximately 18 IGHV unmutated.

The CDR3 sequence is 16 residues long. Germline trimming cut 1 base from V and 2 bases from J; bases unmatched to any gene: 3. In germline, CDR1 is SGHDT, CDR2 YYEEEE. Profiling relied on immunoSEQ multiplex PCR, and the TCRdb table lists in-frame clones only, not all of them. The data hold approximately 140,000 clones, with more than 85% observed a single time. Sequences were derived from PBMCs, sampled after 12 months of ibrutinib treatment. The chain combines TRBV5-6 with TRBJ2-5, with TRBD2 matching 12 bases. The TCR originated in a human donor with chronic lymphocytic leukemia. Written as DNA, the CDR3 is TGTGCCAGCAGCTTGTATCTAGCGGGAGGGCAAGAGACCCAGTACTTC. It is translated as CASSLYLAGGQETQYF.